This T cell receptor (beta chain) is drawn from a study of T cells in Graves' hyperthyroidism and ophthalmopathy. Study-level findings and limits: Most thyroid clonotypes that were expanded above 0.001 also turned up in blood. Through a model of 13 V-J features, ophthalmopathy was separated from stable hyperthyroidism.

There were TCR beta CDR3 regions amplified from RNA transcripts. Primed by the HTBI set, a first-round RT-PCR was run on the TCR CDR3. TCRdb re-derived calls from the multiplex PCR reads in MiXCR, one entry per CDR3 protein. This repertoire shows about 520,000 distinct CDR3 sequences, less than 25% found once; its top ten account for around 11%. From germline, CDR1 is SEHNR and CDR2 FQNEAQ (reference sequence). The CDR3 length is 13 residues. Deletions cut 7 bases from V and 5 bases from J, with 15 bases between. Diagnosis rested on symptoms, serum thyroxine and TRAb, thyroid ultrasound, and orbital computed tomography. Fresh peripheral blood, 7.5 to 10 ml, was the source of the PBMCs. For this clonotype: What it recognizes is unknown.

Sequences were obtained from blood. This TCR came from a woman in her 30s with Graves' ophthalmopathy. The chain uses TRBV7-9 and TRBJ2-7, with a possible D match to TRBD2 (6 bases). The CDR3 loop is CASTWRGTNEQYF. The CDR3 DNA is TGTGCCAGCACGTGGAGGGGAACCAACGAGCAGTACTTC.